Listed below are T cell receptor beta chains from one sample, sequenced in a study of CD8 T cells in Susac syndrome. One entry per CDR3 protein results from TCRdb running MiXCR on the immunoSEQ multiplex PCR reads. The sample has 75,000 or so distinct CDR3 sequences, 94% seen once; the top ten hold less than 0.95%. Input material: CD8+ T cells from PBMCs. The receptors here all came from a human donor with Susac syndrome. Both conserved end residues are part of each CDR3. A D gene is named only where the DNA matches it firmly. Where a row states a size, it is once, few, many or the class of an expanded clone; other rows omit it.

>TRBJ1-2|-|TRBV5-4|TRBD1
CASSRQDRRFYGYTF
TGTGCCAGCAGCCGACAGGACAGGCGTTTCTATGGCTACACCTTC
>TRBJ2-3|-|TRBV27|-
CASSSPLGDTQYF
TGTGCCAGCAGTTCTCCCCTGGGGGATACGCAGTATTTT
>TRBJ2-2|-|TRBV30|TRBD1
CAWNGQGGHTGELFF
TGTGCCTGGAACGGACAGGGGGGGCACACCGGGGAGCTGTTTTTT
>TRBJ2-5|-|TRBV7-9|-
CASSLSVPETQYF
TGTGCCAGCAGCTTAAGTGTCCCGGAGACCCAGTACTTC
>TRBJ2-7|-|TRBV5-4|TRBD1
CASSWGTGEYEQYF
TGTGCCAGCAGCTGGGGGACAGGGGAATACGAGCAGTACTTC
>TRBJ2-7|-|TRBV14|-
CASSQGPPGRSYEQYF
TGTGCCAGCAGCCAAGGTCCGCCAGGGAGGTCCTACGAGCAGTACTTC
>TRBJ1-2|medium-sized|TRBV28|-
CASSFSQFDMSYGYTF
TGTGCCAGCAGTTTTAGCCAGTTCGACATGAGCTATGGCTACACCTTC
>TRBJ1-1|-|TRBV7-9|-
CASSFILTMNTEAFF
TGTGCCAGCAGCTTTATTCTTACCATGAACACTGAAGCTTTCTTT
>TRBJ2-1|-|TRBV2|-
CASSVRGEDYNEQFF
TGTGCCAGCAGTGTTCGCGGTGAGGACTACAATGAGCAGTTCTTC
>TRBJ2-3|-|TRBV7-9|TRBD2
CASSWVAGVADTQYF
TGTGCCAGCAGCTGGGTAGCGGGGGTTGCAGATACGCAGTATTTT
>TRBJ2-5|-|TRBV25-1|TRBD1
CASSEMGQQETQYF
TGTGCCAGCAGTGAAATGGGACAGCAAGAGACCCAGTACTTC
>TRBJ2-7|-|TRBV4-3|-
CASSQDLVYEQYF
TGCGCCAGCAGCCAAGACTTAGTCTACGAGCAGTACTTC
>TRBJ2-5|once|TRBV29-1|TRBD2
CSVVTGGSGTQYF
TGCAGCGTTGTCACGGGGGGATCAGGGACCCAGTACTTC
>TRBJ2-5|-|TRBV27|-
CASSSQVWETQYF
TGTGCCAGCAGTTCACAGGTCTGGGAGACCCAGTACTTC
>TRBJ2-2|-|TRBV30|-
CAFSGTNTGELFF
TGTGCCTTTTCCGGGACAAACACCGGGGAGCTGTTTTTT
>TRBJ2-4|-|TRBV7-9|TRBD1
CASSLDRGPAKNIQYF
TGTGCCAGCAGCTTGGACAGGGGGCCAGCCAAAAACATTCAGTACTTC
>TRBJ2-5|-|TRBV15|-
CATSRDLSSKETQYF
TGTGCCACCAGCAGAGATCTTTCAAGTAAAGAGACCCAGTACTTC
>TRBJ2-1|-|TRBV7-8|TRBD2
CASSLGTSGTLYNEQFF
TGTGCCAGCAGCTTAGGGACTAGCGGGACTCTTTACAATGAGCAGTTCTTC
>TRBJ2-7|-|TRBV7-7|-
CASSSSPPAEQYF
TGTGCCAGCAGCTCCAGTCCGCCGGCCGAGCAGTACTTC
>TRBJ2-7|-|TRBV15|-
CATSNEEGVPLEQYF
TGTGCCACCAGCAACGAGGAGGGAGTCCCCCTCGAGCAGTACTTC
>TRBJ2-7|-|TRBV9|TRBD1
CASSVGLGDRTYEQYF
TGTGCCAGCAGCGTTGGGTTAGGGGACAGAACCTACGAGCAGTACTTC
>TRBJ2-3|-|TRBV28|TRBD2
CASSFGTSGNTDTQYF
TGTGCCAGCAGTTTCGGGACTAGCGGAAACACAGATACGCAGTATTTT
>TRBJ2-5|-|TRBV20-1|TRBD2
CSARGLAGGRVGETQYF
TGCAGTGCTAGGGGACTAGCGGGAGGAAGGGTGGGGGAGACCCAGTACTTC
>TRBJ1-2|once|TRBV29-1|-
CSVDGSGAPNYGYTF
TGCAGCGTTGACGGGTCAGGGGCGCCTAACTATGGCTACACCTTC
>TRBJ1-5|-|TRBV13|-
CASSLMNQPQHF
TGTGCCAGCAGCTTGATGAATCAGCCCCAGCATTTT
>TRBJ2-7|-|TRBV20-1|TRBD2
CSARLAGGPYEQYF
TGCAGTGCTAGACTAGCGGGAGGGCCCTACGAGCAGTACTTC
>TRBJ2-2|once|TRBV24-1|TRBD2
CATSDAGREDTGELFF
TGTGCCACCAGTGACGCAGGGAGGGAGGACACCGGGGAGCTGTTTTTT
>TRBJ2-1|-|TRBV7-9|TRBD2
CASSTSGGEYNEQFF
TGTGCCAGCAGTACTAGCGGAGGCGAATACAATGAGCAGTTCTTC
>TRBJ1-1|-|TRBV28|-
CATAPGPLMNTEAFF
TGTGCCACCGCCCCGGGACCTCTTATGAACACTGAAGCTTTCTTT
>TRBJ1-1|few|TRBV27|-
CASSLSKGTEAFF
TGTGCCAGCAGTTTATCGAAGGGGACTGAAGCTTTCTTT
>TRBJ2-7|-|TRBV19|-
CASSPRLFSYEQYF
TGTGCCAGTAGTCCGAGACTGTTTTCCTACGAGCAGTACTTC
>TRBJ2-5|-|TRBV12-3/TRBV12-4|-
CASRGQGGETQYF
TGTGCCAGCAGGGGCCAGGGGGGAGAGACCCAGTACTTC
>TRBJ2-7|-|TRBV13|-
CASSSSGGDHEQYF
TGTGCCAGCAGCTCTTCAGGGGGGGACCACGAGCAGTACTTC
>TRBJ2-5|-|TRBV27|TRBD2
CASSLVAPGLALQETQYF
TGTGCCAGCAGTTTAGTAGCCCCGGGACTAGCGCTTCAAGAGACCCAGTACTTC
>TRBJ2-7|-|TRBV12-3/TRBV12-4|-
CASSLGRADYEQYF
TGTGCCAGCAGTTTAGGGAGAGCAGACTACGAGCAGTACTTC
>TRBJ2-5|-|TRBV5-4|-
CASSPGVAGSMGVQETQYF
TGTGCCAGCAGCCCCGGTGTGGCGGGATCAATGGGGGTCCAAGAGACCCAGTACTTC
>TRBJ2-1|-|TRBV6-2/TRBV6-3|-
CASTSNAYNEQFF
TGTGCCAGCACGAGTAACGCCTACAATGAGCAGTTCTTC
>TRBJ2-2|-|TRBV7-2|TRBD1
CASSPDRALFPGELFF
TGTGCCAGCAGCCCAGACAGGGCCTTATTCCCCGGGGAGCTGTTTTTT
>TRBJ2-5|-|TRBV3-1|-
CASSQDVGGQETQYF
TGTGCCAGCAGCCAAGACGTGGGGGGTCAAGAGACCCAGTACTTC
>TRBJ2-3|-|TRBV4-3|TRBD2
CASSRDAPAGAPPRTDTQYF
TGCGCCAGCAGCCGCGATGCCCCAGCGGGGGCACCCCCACGCACAGATACGCAGTATTTT
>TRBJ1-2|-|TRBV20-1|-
CSARINHYGYTF
TGCAGTGCTAGAATAAACCACTATGGCTACACCTTC
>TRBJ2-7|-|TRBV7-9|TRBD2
CASSPRSGGAYEQYF
TGTGCCAGCAGCCCCCGTAGCGGGGGGGCCTACGAGCAGTACTTC
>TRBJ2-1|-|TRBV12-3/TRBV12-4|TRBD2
CASSFVAGGPRNEQFF
TGTGCCAGCAGTTTTGTCGCGGGAGGGCCTCGAAATGAGCAGTTCTTC
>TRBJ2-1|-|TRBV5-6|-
CASSETGEQFF
TGTGCCAGCAGCGAGACGGGTGAGCAGTTCTTC
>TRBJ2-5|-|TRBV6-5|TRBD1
CASSIGQGFQETQYF
TGTGCCAGCAGCATTGGACAGGGCTTCCAAGAGACCCAGTACTTC
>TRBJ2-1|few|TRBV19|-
CASSIDLRGAYNEQFF
TGTGCCAGTAGTATAGATCTCAGGGGAGCCTACAATGAGCAGTTCTTC
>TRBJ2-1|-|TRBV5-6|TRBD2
CASSLSTGGSYNEQFF
TGTGCCAGCAGCTTATCAACCGGGGGGAGCTACAATGAGCAGTTCTTC
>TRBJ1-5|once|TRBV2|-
CASSESQSINQPQHF
TGTGCCAGCAGTGAGAGCCAATCGATCAATCAGCCCCAGCATTTT
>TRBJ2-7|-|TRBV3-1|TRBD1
CASSQDRGRTLYEQYF
TGTGCCAGCAGCCAAGATAGGGGGCGAACCCTCTACGAGCAGTACTTC
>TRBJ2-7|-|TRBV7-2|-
CASAPAGYEQYF
TGTGCCAGCGCACCCGCCGGGTACGAGCAGTACTTC
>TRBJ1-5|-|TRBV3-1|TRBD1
CASSQTGARQPQHF
TGTGCCAGCAGCCAAACAGGGGCGAGGCAGCCCCAGCATTTT
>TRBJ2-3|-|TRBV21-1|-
CASRTSGGLNDTQYF
TGTGCCAGCAGAACAAGCGGGGGACTCAATGATACGCAGTATTTT
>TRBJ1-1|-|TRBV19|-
CASKPGNTEAFF
TGTGCCAGTAAGCCAGGGAACACTGAAGCTTTCTTT
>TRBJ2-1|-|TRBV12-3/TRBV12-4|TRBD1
CASSLSTGGTYNEQFF
TGTGCCAGCAGCCTAAGCACAGGGGGCACCTACAATGAGCAGTTCTTC
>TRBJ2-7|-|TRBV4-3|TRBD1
CASSQATGDEQYF
TGCGCCAGCAGCCAAGCCACAGGGGACGAGCAGTACTTC